This T cell receptor beta chain was sequenced for a study of blood T cells in healthy people across ages. Germline V lookup: CDR1 SGDLS, CDR2 YYNGEE. The CDR3 is made up of 15 amino acids. V lost 4 bases and J 4 bases, leaving 16 bases between the germline ends. Using a J-beta primer mix together with a sample-barcoded 5' primer, a second PCR was run for roughly 6 to 12 cycles. One entry per CDR3 protein results from TCRdb running MiXCR on the 5' RACE reads. The table shows 700,000 or so distinct CDR3 sequences, with about 20% occurring only once. V and J are TRBV9 and TRBJ2-3; possibly TRBD1 or TRBD2 for D (7 bases each). The sequenced sample consisted of blood. This receptor was identified in a man between 65 and 80 years old in good health. The CDR3 DNA follows: TGTGCCAGCAGCCCCGGGGGAGGGGGCCCAGATACGCAGTATTTT. Translating it yields CASSPGGGGPDTQYF.